A few counts support the clone carrying this T cell receptor (beta chain). Its antigen is unidentified. Once RNA had been extracted, it was reverse transcribed into cDNA to act as the sequencing template. Assay: immunoSEQ multiplex PCR; the TCRdb copy retains only in-frame clones and omits some. The sample yields 200,000 to 250,000 clones, roughly 56% seen once. The data stem from a study of CD8+ T cells in alopecia areata. Across the whole study: The percentage of affected scalp area served as the score of severity for treated patients. Study-level points and caveats: Scalp clonality dropped significantly under tofacitinib, as did expanded CD8+ top-100 clones.

Treatment defined: oral pan-JAK inhibitor, 5-10 mg twice daily. Germline CDR1 and CDR2: SGHNT and YENEEA. This CDR3 comprises 16 residues. The V gene lost 0 bases and the J gene lost 4 bases, with 16 bases spanning the gap. The sample consisted of CD4+ T cells sorted from blood, taken at week 4, from a patient treated with tofacitinib. The sequence came from a human donor with alopecia areata. The J gene is TRBJ2-7, the V gene TRBV11-3; D not resolved. The CDR3 coding sequence is TGTGCCAGCAGCTTAGATTGGGCCCAGCCCCTTTACGAGCAGTACTTC. Translated: CASSLDWAQPLYEQYF.